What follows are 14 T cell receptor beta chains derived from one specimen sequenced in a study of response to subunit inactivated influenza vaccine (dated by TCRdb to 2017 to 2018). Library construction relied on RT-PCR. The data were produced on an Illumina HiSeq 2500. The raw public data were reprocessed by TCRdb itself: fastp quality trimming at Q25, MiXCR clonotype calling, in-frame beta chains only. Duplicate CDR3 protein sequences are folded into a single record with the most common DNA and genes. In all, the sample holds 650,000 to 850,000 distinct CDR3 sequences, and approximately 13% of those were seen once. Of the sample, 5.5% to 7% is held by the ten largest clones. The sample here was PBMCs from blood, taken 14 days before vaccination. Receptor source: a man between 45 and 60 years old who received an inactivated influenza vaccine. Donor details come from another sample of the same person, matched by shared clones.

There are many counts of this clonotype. CDR3 residues: CASSFDRAHQPQHF. CDR3 in DNA: TGTGCCAGCAGTTTCGACAGGGCCCACCAGCCCCAGCATTTT. The chain employs TRBV6-2 or TRBV6-3 and TRBJ1-5, with 7 nucleotides matching TRBD1. CDR1 is MNHEY, CDR2 SVGEGT, per germline. V was pared by 4 bases and J by 7 bases, with 7 bases of the junction left unmatched. The length of the CDR3 is 14 residues.

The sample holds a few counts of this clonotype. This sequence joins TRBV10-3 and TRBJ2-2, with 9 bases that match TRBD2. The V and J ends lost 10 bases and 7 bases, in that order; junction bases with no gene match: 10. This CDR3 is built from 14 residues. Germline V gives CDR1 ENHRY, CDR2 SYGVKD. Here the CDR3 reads CATTGTSNSGELFF. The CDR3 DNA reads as TGTGCCACAACGGGGACTAGCAATAGCGGGGAGCTGTTTTTT.

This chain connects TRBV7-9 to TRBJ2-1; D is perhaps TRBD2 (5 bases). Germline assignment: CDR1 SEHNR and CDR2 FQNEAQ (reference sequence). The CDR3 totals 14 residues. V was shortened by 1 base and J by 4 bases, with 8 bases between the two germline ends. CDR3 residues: CASSLEAAYNEQFF. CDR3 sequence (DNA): TGTGCCAGCAGCTTAGAAGCGGCTTACAATGAGCAGTTCTTC.

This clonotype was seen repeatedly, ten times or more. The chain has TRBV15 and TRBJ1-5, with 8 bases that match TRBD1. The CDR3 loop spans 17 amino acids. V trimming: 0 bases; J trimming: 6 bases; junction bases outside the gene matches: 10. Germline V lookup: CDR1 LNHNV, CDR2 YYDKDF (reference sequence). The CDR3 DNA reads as TGTGCCACCAGCAGAGATTTCTATACAGGGGGAAGTCAGCCCCAGCATTTT. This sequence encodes CATSRDFYTGGSQPQHF.

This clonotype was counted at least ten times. CDR3 protein: CASSYDGKQETQYF. CDR3 bases: TGTGCCAGCAGTTACGATGGCAAGCAAGAGACCCAGTACTTC. This chain connects TRBV6-5 to TRBJ2-5; D gene ambiguous. Per germline, CDR1 MNHEY and CDR2 SVGAGI. The CDR3 is made up of 14 amino acids. With 2 bases removed from V and 2 bases from J, the gap between germline ends came to 9 bases.

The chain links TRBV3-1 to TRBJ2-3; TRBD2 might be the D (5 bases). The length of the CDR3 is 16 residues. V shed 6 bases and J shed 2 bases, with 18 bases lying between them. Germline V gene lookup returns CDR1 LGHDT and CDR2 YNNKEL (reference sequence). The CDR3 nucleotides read TGTGCCAGCAGGGCAATCGGGGTCGTAGCCACAGATACGCAGTATTTT. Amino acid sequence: CASRAIGVVATDTQYF.

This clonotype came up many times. CDR3 residues: CASSRFGGETQYF. In DNA form, the CDR3 reads TGTGCCAGCAGCCGATTTGGGGGAGAGACCCAGTACTTC. This chain joins TRBV3-1 and TRBJ2-5; D may match TRBD1 or TRBD2 (5 bases each). CDR1 LGHDT and CDR2 YNNKEL come from the germline V gene (reference sequence). This CDR3 region has 13 residues. The germline V and J ends were trimmed by 4 bases and 4 bases, with 10 bases remaining between them.

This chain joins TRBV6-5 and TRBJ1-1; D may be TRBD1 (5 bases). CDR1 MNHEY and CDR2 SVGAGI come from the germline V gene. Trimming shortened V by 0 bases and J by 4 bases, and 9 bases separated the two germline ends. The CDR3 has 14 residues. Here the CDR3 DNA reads TGTGCCAGCAGTTACTCGGGGGTTCGCACTGAAGCTTTCTTT. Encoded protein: CASSYSGVRTEAFF.

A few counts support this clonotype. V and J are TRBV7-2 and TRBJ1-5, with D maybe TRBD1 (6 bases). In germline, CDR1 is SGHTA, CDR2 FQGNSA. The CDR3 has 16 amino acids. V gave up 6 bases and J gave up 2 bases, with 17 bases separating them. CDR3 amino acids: CASRQGGGIGNQPQHF. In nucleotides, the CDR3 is TGTGCCAGCAGACAGGGTGGGGGTATTGGCAATCAGCCCCAGCATTTT.

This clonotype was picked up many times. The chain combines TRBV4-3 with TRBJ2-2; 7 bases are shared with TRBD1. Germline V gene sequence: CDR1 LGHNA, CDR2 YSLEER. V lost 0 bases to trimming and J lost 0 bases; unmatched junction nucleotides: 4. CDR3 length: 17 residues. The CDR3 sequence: CASSQEGGRANTGELFF. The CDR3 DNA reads TGCGCCAGCAGCCAAGAAGGGGGCAGGGCGAACACCGGGGAGCTGTTTTTT.

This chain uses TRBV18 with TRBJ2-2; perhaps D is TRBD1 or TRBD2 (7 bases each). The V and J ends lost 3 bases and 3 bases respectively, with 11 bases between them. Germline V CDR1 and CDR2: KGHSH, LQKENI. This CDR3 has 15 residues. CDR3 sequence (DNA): TGTGCCAGCTCACCCCCAGGGGGGGACACCGGGGAGCTGTTTTTT. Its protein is CASSPPGGDTGELFF.

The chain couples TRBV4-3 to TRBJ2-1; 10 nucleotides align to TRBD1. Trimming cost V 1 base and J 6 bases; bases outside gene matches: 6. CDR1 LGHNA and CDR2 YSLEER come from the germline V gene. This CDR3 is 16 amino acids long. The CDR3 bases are TGCGCCAGCAGCCAAGGCCTCTGGGACAGGGGCAATGAGCAGTTCTTC. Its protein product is CASSQGLWDRGNEQFF.

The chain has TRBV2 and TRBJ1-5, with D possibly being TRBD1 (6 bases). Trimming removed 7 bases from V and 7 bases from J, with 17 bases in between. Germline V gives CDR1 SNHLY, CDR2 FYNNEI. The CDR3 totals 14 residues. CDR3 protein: CASNEGGAGQPQHF. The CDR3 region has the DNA TGTGCCAGCAACGAGGGGGGGGCAGGGCAGCCCCAGCATTTT.

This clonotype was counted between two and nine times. CDR3 sequence reads: CAWIPGGTSTGELFF. The CDR3 DNA reads TGTGCCTGGATTCCGGGGGGGACCAGCACCGGGGAGCTGTTTTTT. The chain combines TRBV30 with TRBJ2-2, with 8 bases matching TRBD2. The germline V gene has CDR1 GTSNPN and CDR2 SVGIG (reference sequence). CDR3 length equals 15 residues. With V trimmed by 4 bases and J by 4 bases, 8 bases remained unmatched.